Shown below are 6 T cell receptor beta chains from a single sample sequenced in a study of cytomegalovirus exposure and HLA in healthy donors. 60 Vbeta and 13 Jbeta primers were used in PCR. Clones were read by immunoSEQ multiplex PCR, and TCRdb kept only the in-frame ones, dropping some. This table has 130,000 or so clones, more than 8% appearing once. Sequencing input: PBMCs. The receptor source for this set is a man aged 35-49 years in good health and CMV-seronegative.

This CDR3 is CASSVSGTDTDTQYF. In DNA form, the CDR3 reads TGTGCCAGCAGCGTATCCGGGACTGACACAGATACGCAGTATTTT. The chain joins TRBV7-2 to TRBJ2-3; TRBD2 is a possible D gene (6 bases). CDR3 size: 15 residues. CDR1 and CDR2 (germline): SGHTA, FQGNSA. V was cut by 5 bases and J by 2 bases, with 14 bases left in between.

V gene TRBV5-1 combines with J gene TRBJ1-3; 7 bases align to TRBD1. The CDR3 is 15 amino acids. V shed 3 bases and J 2 bases; nucleotides not matched to a gene: 5. CDR1 is SGHRS and CDR2 is YFSETQ in the germline V gene. As DNA, the CDR3 is TGCGCCAGCAGCTCCATTACAGGGGCTGGAAACACCATATATTTT. Its translation: CASSSITGAGNTIYF.

J is TRBJ1-6 and V is TRBV10-3; D not certain. Trimming left V 0 bases short and J 7 bases short, with 7 bases between. The CDR3 length is 14 residues. Germline CDR1 reads ENHRY; CDR2 reads SYGVKD. CDR3 in DNA: TGTGCCATCAGTGAGTCGAACAGCAATTCACCCCTCCACTTT. This encodes CAISESNSNSPLHF.

This clone came up a few times. The chain uses TRBV10-3 and TRBJ2-1; D call uncertain. This CDR3 spans 12 amino acids. Trimming shortened V by 8 bases and J by 8 bases, and 13 bases separated the two germline ends. Germline V gene lookup returns CDR1 ENHRY and CDR2 SYGVKD. Written as DNA, the CDR3 is TGTGCCATCTCTCCAGCGAGTGATGAGCAGTTCTTC. Its protein is CAISPASDEQFF.

The V call is TRBV20-1, the J call TRBJ1-2, with a possible D match to TRBD1 (5 bases). CDR3 length: 11 residues. Deletions cut 5 bases from V and 8 bases from J, with 12 bases between. Germline V gives CDR1 DFQATT, CDR2 SNEGSKA (reference sequence). The CDR3 loop is CSAWGREGYTF. DNA for the CDR3: TGCAGTGCTTGGGGCAGGGAAGGCTACACCTTC.

The chain joins TRBV28 to TRBJ2-1; the D gene is possibly TRBD1 (5 bases). This CDR3 contains 15 residues. Germline CDR1 reads MDHEN; CDR2 reads SYDVKM. V lost 5 bases, J lost 1 base, and 12 bases lay in between. CDR3 coding DNA: TGTGCCAGCAGTCCGTTAGGGGCATCCTACAATGAGCAGTTCTTC. It is translated as CASSPLGASYNEQFF.